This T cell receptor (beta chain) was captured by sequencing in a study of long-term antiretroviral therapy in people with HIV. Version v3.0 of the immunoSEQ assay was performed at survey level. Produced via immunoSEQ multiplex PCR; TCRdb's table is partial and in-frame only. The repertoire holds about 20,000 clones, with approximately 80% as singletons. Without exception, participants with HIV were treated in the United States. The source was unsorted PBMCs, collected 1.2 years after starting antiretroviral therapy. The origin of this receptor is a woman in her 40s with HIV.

CDR3 region: CASSAPGSSYNEQFF. The DNA of the CDR3 is TGTGCCAGCAGCGCCCCCGGGAGCTCCTACAATGAGCAGTTCTTC. The chain couples TRBV7-2 to TRBJ2-1; tentative D call: TRBD2 (6 bases). Germline CDR1 and CDR2: SGHTA and FQGNSA. With 5 bases removed from V and 0 bases from J, the gap between germline ends came to 11 bases. CDR3 length: 15 residues.